The rows below give T cell receptor beta chains drawn from one sample of a study of T cell changes during pregnancy in multiple sclerosis. Clones were read by immunoSEQ multiplex PCR, and TCRdb kept only the in-frame ones, dropping some. The repertoire holds around 78,000 clones, with around 91% as singletons. Sequencing was performed on peripheral blood, taken in the third trimester of pregnancy. The receptors come from a female donor in good health, enrolled as a control in a pregnancy study. The CDR3 runs from the conserved cysteine through the conserved F or W. The D gene is left open where the match is weak. A row's size may be missing; if present it is once, few, many or a size class.

size	length	D	V	J	CDR3	DNA
few	14	NA	TRBV9	TRBJ2-5	CASSAGTYQETQYF	TGTGCCAGCAGCGCCGGGACTTACCAAGAGACCCAGTACTTC
NA	15	TRBD2	TRBV5-1	TRBJ2-1	CASSLKLAGGGEQFF	TGCGCCAGCAGCTTGAAACTAGCGGGGGGCGGTGAGCAGTTCTTC
NA	9	NA	TRBV20-1	TRBJ1-2	CGGGNGYTF	TGCGGGGGCGGCAATGGCTACACCTTC
NA	15	NA	TRBV6-5	TRBJ1-2	CASSFLDSQHDSYTF	TGTGCCAGCAGCTTCCTGGACAGCCAACATGATAGCTACACCTTC
few	14	NA	TRBV27	TRBJ2-7	CASSQTGPIYEQYF	TGTGCCAGCAGCCAGACAGGTCCTATCTACGAGCAGTACTTC
NA	16	TRBD1	TRBV4-1	TRBJ2-1	CASSQDSGQGAWKQFF	TGCGCCAGCAGCCAAGATTCGGGACAGGGGGCGTGGAAGCAGTTCTTC
once	15	NA	TRBV19	TRBJ2-6	CASSRTYSGANVLTF	TGTGCCAGTAGTCGCACCTACTCTGGGGCCAACGTCCTGACTTTC
NA	11	NA	TRBV18	TRBJ1-2	CASSTKDGYTF	TGTGCCAGCTCAACTAAAGACGGCTACACCTTC
NA	14	TRBD1	TRBV6-4	TRBJ1-1	CASSAGTGGGEAFF	TGTGCCAGCAGTGCCGGGACAGGGGGAGGTGAAGCTTTCTTT
NA	14	NA	TRBV10-3	TRBJ2-5	CAISEFGRQETQYF	TGTGCCATCAGTGAGTTCGGCAGGCAAGAGACCCAGTACTTC
NA	16	TRBD2	TRBV5-1	TRBJ2-3	CASSLALAGGTDTQYF	TGCGCCAGCAGCTTGGCTCTAGCGGGGGGCACAGATACGCAGTATTTT
NA	15	NA	TRBV11-3	TRBJ2-1	CASSLEGAVYNEQFF	TGTGCCAGCAGCTTGGAGGGGGCTGTCTACAATGAGCAGTTCTTC
NA	16	NA	TRBV15	TRBJ2-6	CATSSTPGSGANVLTF	TGTGCCACCAGCAGTACCCCAGGGTCTGGGGCCAACGTCCTGACTTTC
NA	15	NA	TRBV7-2	TRBJ2-7	CASSPGGSASYEQYF	TGTGCCAGCAGCCCCGGGGGTAGCGCGTCCTACGAGCAGTACTTC
NA	13	NA	TRBV25-1	TRBJ1-1	CASSEVRGTEAFF	TGTGCCAGCAGTGAGGTACGGGGCACTGAAGCTTTCTTT
few	12	NA	TRBV7-9	TRBJ1-1	CASSLENREAFF	TGTGCCAGCAGCTTAGAAAACAGGGAAGCTTTCTTT
once	16	TRBD1	TRBV7-2	TRBJ2-4	CASSLAPGGGWNIQYF	TGTGCCAGCAGCTTAGCCCCAGGGGGCGGGTGGAACATTCAGTACTTC
NA	11	NA	TRBV28	TRBJ1-1	CASSPGTEAFF	TGTGCCAGCAGTCCGGGGACTGAAGCTTTCTTT
NA	13	TRBD1	TRBV29-1	TRBJ2-3	CSVGTGRSDTQYF	TGCAGCGTGGGGACAGGGAGGTCAGATACGCAGTATTTT
NA	16	NA	TRBV5-1	TRBJ1-3	CASSDKSQAPGNTIYF	TGCGCCAGCAGCGATAAAAGTCAGGCGCCTGGAAACACCATATATTTT
NA	15	NA	TRBV6-5	TRBJ1-1	CASSYGGLIGTEAFF	TGTGCCAGCAGTTACGGCGGTCTCATTGGCACTGAAGCTTTCTTT
NA	15	NA	TRBV6-5	TRBJ2-1	CASSYPRLFDNEQFF	TGTGCCAGCAGTTACCCGAGGCTGTTCGACAATGAGCAGTTCTTC
NA	15	TRBD2	TRBV29-1	TRBJ2-7	CSVRTSGRGSYEQYF	TGCAGCGTAAGGACTAGCGGGAGGGGCTCCTACGAGCAGTACTTC
NA	13	NA	TRBV29-1	TRBJ1-3	CSGGASSGNTIYF	TGCAGCGGTGGAGCAAGCTCTGGAAACACCATATATTTT
NA	16	NA	TRBV5-6	TRBJ1-6	CASSSLLVVYNSPLHF	TGTGCCAGCAGCTCCCTATTGGTCGTCTATAATTCACCCCTCCACTTT
NA	14	TRBD2	TRBV29-1	TRBJ2-3	CSAQRGLVTDTQYF	TGCAGCGCCCAGAGGGGACTAGTCACAGATACGCAGTATTTT
few	15	TRBD1	TRBV5-4	TRBJ1-2	CASSLGGTGPTSYTF	TGTGCCAGCAGCTTGGGTGGGACAGGACCTACGAGCTACACCTTC
NA	13	NA	TRBV7-9	TRBJ2-1	CASRLYSYNEQFF	TGTGCCAGCAGGCTTTACAGCTACAATGAGCAGTTCTTC
NA	15	TRBD2	TRBV6-1	TRBJ2-5	CASSDLAGDQETQYF	TGTGCCAGCAGTGACCTAGCGGGAGACCAAGAGACCCAGTACTTC